The entry that follows covers one T cell receptor beta chain sequence. The record originates from a study of T cell changes during pregnancy in multiple sclerosis. This table comes from immunoSEQ multiplex PCR, and its TCRdb copy is limited to in-frame clones, with some not included. The sample includes about 77,000 clones, 85% to 95% of them seen just once. Germline CDR1 and CDR2: SEHNR and FQNEAQ (reference sequence). The germline V and J ends were trimmed by 3 bases and 3 bases, with 3 bases remaining between them. CDR3 length: 12 amino acids. The source is a female donor in good health, enrolled as a control in a pregnancy study. The source was peripheral blood, collected after pregnancy. The V gene is TRBV7-9, the J gene TRBJ1-3, with D unresolved. CDR3 nucleotides: TGTGCCAGCAGCTTCAGTGGAAACACCATATATTTT. Translating it yields CASSFSGNTIYF.